These 32 T cell receptor beta chains originate from one sample sequenced in a study of a mutant IDH1 vaccine in newly diagnosed glioma (dated by TCRdb to about 2021). Libraries were constructed by the immunoSEQ multiplex PCR assay. TCRdb holds this immuneACCESS table with in-frame rearrangements only. Some clones are missing; in checked studies, unresolved V genes explain under half, and the rest has no known cause. The sample table lists fewer than 100,000 clones, 70% to 90% of them with a count of one. Around 0.6% of the sample goes to the ten largest clones. The meaning of the sample's time point label: baseline, week 1 (first vaccination visit). Read against the paper, the sample's treatment or condition label means: pre-vaccination baseline after standard-of-care therapy. The specimen comprised PBMCs, sampled from a glioma patient treated with radiotherapy, temozolomide or both. These receptors all come from a woman in her fifties or sixties with glioma.

CDR3 coding DNA: TGTGCCAGCAGCTTAGGATATGGGCTAGGGGGGAATGAGCAGTTCTTC. Protein product: CASSLGYGLGGNEQFF. This sequence joins TRBV7-9 and TRBJ2-1; D may be TRBD1 or TRBD2 (6 bases each). The CDR3 has 16 amino acids. The germline V and J ends were trimmed by 1 base and 7 bases, with 17 bases remaining between them. The germline gives CDR1 SEHNR, CDR2 FQNEAQ (reference sequence).

This chain links TRBV6-1 with TRBJ2-3, with TRBD1 as a possible D gene (6 bases). Germline loops: CDR1 MNHNS, CDR2 SASEGT. The V end was cut by 6 bases, the J end by 4 bases, with 11 bases between. The length of the CDR3 is 13 residues. CDR3 sequence: CASSDGGADTQYF. DNA of the CDR3: TGTGCCAGCAGCGATGGGGGCGCAGATACGCAGTATTTT.

In its sample, this clone was seen once. This chain links TRBV5-4 with TRBJ2-1, with D perhaps TRBD2 (6 bases). Trimming took 4 bases from V and 6 from J, leaving 8 bases between them. The CDR3 sequence is 12 residues long. The germline gives CDR1 SGHNT, CDR2 YYREEE (reference sequence). Here the CDR3 reads CASSEAGNEQFF. CDR3 bases: TGTGCCAGCAGCGAAGCGGGCAATGAGCAGTTCTTC.

This chain uses TRBV27 with TRBJ2-3, with 11 bases identical to TRBD2. CDR1 and CDR2 (germline): MNHEY, SMNVEV (reference sequence). The CDR3 has 16 amino acids. After removal of 5 bases from V and 3 bases from J, the junction contained 7 bases not matched to a gene. Here the CDR3 DNA reads TGTGCCAGCAGTCTAGCGAGACTAGCGGGAACAGATACGCAGTATTTT. Translated, it gives CASSLARLAGTDTQYF.

V and J are TRBV28 and TRBJ2-7; no reliable D call. V was trimmed by 6 bases and J by 3 bases, leaving 12 bases between them. Germline V gene lookup returns CDR1 MDHEN and CDR2 SYDVKM. This CDR3 contains 13 residues. CDR3 DNA sequence: TGTGCCAGCAGAGACCAAGGTCTCTACGAGCAGTACTTC. This translates into CASRDQGLYEQYF.

The rearrangement joins TRBV4-1 to TRBJ2-7; D may be TRBD1 (6 bases). CDR3 size: 14 residues. Trimming pared 1 base from V and 3 bases from J, leaving 10 bases between. Germline V CDR1 and CDR2: MGHRA, YSYEKL. CDR3 DNA: TGCGCCAGCAGCCAAGCCGAACAGGGCTACGAGCAGTACTTC. It encodes CASSQAEQGYEQYF.

The chain is built from TRBV10-1 and TRBJ1-1, with D possibly matching TRBD1 (6 bases). Germline-derived CDR1 and CDR2 are WNHNN and SYGVQD (reference sequence). The CDR3 totals 12 residues. V was pared by 3 bases and J by 7 bases, with 9 bases between. This CDR3 reads CASSEGGHEAFF. CDR3 DNA sequence: TGCGCCAGCAGTGAAGGGGGACATGAAGCTTTCTTT.

CDR3 residues: CASSRGWGGNTEAFF. DNA for the CDR3: TGTGCCAGCAGCCGTGGTTGGGGAGGAAACACTGAAGCTTTCTTT. The chain is built from TRBV7-2 and TRBJ1-1, with unresolved D. V lost 5 bases and J 2 bases, leaving 15 bases between the germline ends. Germline V lookup: CDR1 SGHTA, CDR2 FQGNSA. The CDR3 extends over 15 amino acids.

The rearrangement uses TRBV19 and TRBJ2-7; 7 nucleotides line up with TRBD1. The CDR3 consists of 13 residues. Unmatched junction bases numbered 7, after V lost 5 bases and J lost 6 bases. The germline V gene has CDR1 LNHDA and CDR2 SQIVND (reference sequence). CDR3 amino acids: CASSPDRDREQYF. Here the CDR3 DNA reads TGTGCCAGTAGTCCAGACAGGGATCGCGAGCAGTACTTC.

The V call is TRBV5-1, the J call TRBJ2-1; 7 positions match TRBD1. Germline values: CDR1 SGHRS, CDR2 YFSETQ. The CDR3 consists of 16 residues. Trimming took 4 bases from V and 3 from J; bases not matched to a gene: 10. CDR3 region: CASSPLTGAGYNEQFF. In DNA, the CDR3 is TGCGCCAGCAGCCCATTAACAGGGGCAGGCTACAATGAGCAGTTCTTC.

This sequence joins TRBV5-1 and TRBJ2-2; 10 bases are shared with TRBD2. V lost 3 bases to trimming and J lost 4 bases; unmatched junction nucleotides: 6. The CDR3 extends over 16 amino acids. Germline lookup yields CDR1 SGHRS and CDR2 YFSETQ. The CDR3 loop is CASSYLAGEVTGELFF. CDR3 nucleotides: TGCGCCAGCAGCTACCTAGCGGGAGAGGTCACCGGGGAGCTGTTTTTT.

CDR3 DNA: TGCAGCGTTGAGGCAGGGTGGTACAGGGGCTACACCTTC. As protein: CSVEAGWYRGYTF. This rearrangement joins TRBV29-1 to TRBJ1-2, with D perhaps TRBD1 (5 bases). Per the germline V gene, CDR1 is SQVTM and CDR2 is ANQGSEA. This CDR3 comprises 13 residues. V was pared by 3 bases and J by 8 bases, with 16 bases between.

The genes are TRBV29-1 and TRBJ2-5, with D possibly being TRBD1 (5 bases). Germline V CDR1 and CDR2: SQVTM, ANQGSEA. Trimming cost V 5 bases and J 3 bases, with 13 bases left between them. CDR3 length: 13 amino acids. The CDR3 spells CSVRGSLKETQYF. DNA of the CDR3: TGCAGCGTTAGGGGATCACTAAAAGAGACCCAGTACTTC.

The J gene is TRBJ2-1, the V gene TRBV29-1; 8 nucleotides line up with TRBD2. This CDR3 is 13 amino acids long. Germline V gene sequence: CDR1 SQVTM, CDR2 ANQGSEA. V trimming: 4 bases; J trimming: 4 bases; junction bases outside the gene matches: 3. CDR3 in DNA: TGCAGCGTTGCGTCGGGAGGGTACAATGAGCAGTTCTTC. Translating it yields CSVASGGYNEQFF.

The chain recombines TRBV5-1 with TRBJ1-5; a possible D gene is TRBD1 (6 bases). Germline V gives CDR1 SGHRS, CDR2 YFSETQ. Between the trimmed V and J ends, which lost 4 bases and 4 bases, there was a span of 12 bases. There are 14 residues in the CDR3. DNA of the CDR3: TGCGCCAGCAGCCCGGACAGTCTAAATCAGCCCCAGCATTTT. Protein product: CASSPDSLNQPQHF. Full variable domain (outside the CDR3, taken from reference TRBV5-1 and TRBJ1-5): KAGVTQTPRYLIKTRGQQVTLSCSPISGHRSVSWYQQTPGQGLQFLFEYFSETQRNKGNFPGRFSGRQFSNSRSEMNVSTLELGDSALYLCASSPDSLNQPQHFGDGTRLSIL.

In this sample, this clone turned up once. The rearrangement joins TRBV7-6 to TRBJ1-1, with TRBD1 as a possible D gene (6 bases). Germline V CDR1 and CDR2: SGHVS, FNYEAQ. V shed 5 bases and J shed 0 bases, with 16 bases lying between them. This CDR3 has 16 amino acids. CDR3 DNA: TGTGCCAGCAGCCAGAGAGGACAGTTCATGAACACTGAAGCTTTCTTT. Translation: CASSQRGQFMNTEAFF.

This chain links TRBV28 with TRBJ2-7; D is perhaps TRBD2 (5 bases). Germline V CDR1 and CDR2: MDHEN, SYDVKM. Trimming left V 3 bases short and J 2 bases short, with 5 bases between. This CDR3 is built from 12 residues. The CDR3 protein is CASSLEAYEQYF. The DNA of the CDR3 is TGTGCCAGCAGTTTGGAGGCCTACGAGCAGTACTTC.

The J gene is TRBJ1-5, the V gene TRBV4-1; possibly TRBD1 for D (5 bases). Germline V gives CDR1 MGHRA, CDR2 YSYEKL. Between the trimmed V and J ends, which lost 0 bases and 7 bases, there was a span of 13 bases. This CDR3 is built from 15 residues. Written as DNA, the CDR3 is TGCGCCAGCAGCCAAGAGGGGACTGTCGGGCAGCCCCAGCATTTT. It codes for CASSQEGTVGQPQHF.

The chain has TRBV28 and TRBJ2-7; 9 positions match TRBD2. This CDR3 comprises 14 residues. Germline V gene sequence: CDR1 MDHEN, CDR2 SYDVKM. Losses at the gene ends were 3 bases for V and 3 bases for J; bases not matched to a gene: 3. CDR3 sequence: CASSLLAGNYEQYF. The CDR3 DNA reads TGTGCCAGCAGTTTGCTAGCGGGAAACTACGAGCAGTACTTC.

The chain combines TRBV10-1 with TRBJ2-5; D ambiguous. The CDR3 is 13 amino acids. Germline V gene sequence: CDR1 WNHNN, CDR2 SYGVQD (reference sequence). V was cut by 5 bases and J by 2 bases, with 9 bases left in between. The CDR3 sequence is CASSLSPQETQYF. The CDR3 DNA is TGCGCCAGCAGTTTAAGTCCTCAAGAGACCCAGTACTTC.

The chain recombines TRBV30 with TRBJ2-5; TRBD2 aligns across 8 bases. V gave up 5 bases and J gave up 4 bases; unmatched junction bases: 12. CDR3 length: 15 residues. The germline gives CDR1 GTSNPN, CDR2 SVGIG (reference sequence). As DNA, the CDR3 is TGTGCCTGGCATCAACTAGCGGCCAGAGGAGAGACCCAGTACTTC. Translation: CAWHQLAARGETQYF.

This clone was seen a handful of times. The chain employs TRBV5-8 and TRBJ1-5; TRBD1 matches at 7 bases. Trimming took 4 bases from V and 2 from J; bases not matched to a gene: 6. Germline CDR1 is SGHTS and CDR2 is YDEGEE. The CDR3 runs 15 residues. CDR3 amino acids: CASSRQGFGNQPQHF. The CDR3, as DNA: TGTGCCAGCAGCCGACAGGGTTTTGGCAATCAGCCCCAGCATTTT.

The J gene is TRBJ2-1, the V gene TRBV27; D perhaps matches TRBD2 (5 bases). The CDR3 spans 16 residues. With 4 bases removed from V and 0 bases from J, the gap between germline ends came to 13 bases. CDR1 MNHEY and CDR2 SMNVEV come from the germline V gene (reference sequence). In DNA form, the CDR3 reads TGTGCCAGCAGTTGGCGGGCGGACCTCTCCTACAATGAGCAGTTCTTC. Its protein is CASSWRADLSYNEQFF.

The J gene is TRBJ1-2, the V gene TRBV9; the D is unclear. Germline V CDR1 and CDR2: SGDLS, YYNGEE. The CDR3 loop spans 14 amino acids. V dropped 1 base and J dropped 0 bases, with 7 bases sitting between them. CDR3 sequence reads: CASSVRHTNYGYTF. The CDR3 DNA sequence: TGTGCCAGCAGCGTAAGACATACTAACTATGGCTACACCTTC.

V gene TRBV6-1 combines with J gene TRBJ1-5; tentative D call: TRBD1 (5 bases). CDR3 length: 14 residues. Germline-derived CDR1 and CDR2 are MNHNS and SASEGT. V dropped 2 bases and J dropped 7 bases, with 12 bases sitting between them. CDR3 loop: CASSELGVGQPQHF. In DNA form, the CDR3 reads TGTGCCAGCAGTGAACTGGGGGTTGGACAGCCCCAGCATTTT.

This clone has a single count. The chain has TRBV30 and TRBJ2-1; perhaps TRBD2 as D (6 bases). This CDR3 has 15 amino acids. CDR1 and CDR2 from the germline V gene are GTSNPN and SVGIG (reference sequence). The germline V and J ends were trimmed by 1 base and 7 bases, with 17 bases remaining between them. CDR3 DNA sequence: TGTGCCTGGAGTGGGGGGGTTCGTCTAGCAAATGAGCAGTTCTTC. Protein: CAWSGGVRLANEQFF.

In DNA, the CDR3 is TGTGCCAGCAGTTTCCGGGACAGGGTAGTGGCTTTCTTT. This gives the protein CASSFRDRVVAFF. V usage is TRBV6-6 and J usage is TRBJ1-1, with TRBD1 matching 9 bases. Germline loops: CDR1 MNHNY, CDR2 SVGAGI (reference sequence). V lost 4 bases and J lost 11; bases outside the gene matches: 8. The CDR3 extends over 13 amino acids.

The chain has TRBV7-2 and TRBJ2-1; 9 nucleotides agree with TRBD2. Germline loops: CDR1 SGHTA, CDR2 FQGNSA. This CDR3 contains 16 residues. Losses at the gene ends were 1 base for V and 2 bases for J; bases not matched to a gene: 3. The CDR3, as DNA: TGTGCCAGCAGCTTAGAGCGGGAGGCCCCCTACAATGAGCAGTTCTTC. The encoded protein is CASSLEREAPYNEQFF.

The V and J genes are TRBV28 and TRBJ1-1, with D unresolved. CDR1 and CDR2 from the germline V gene are MDHEN and SYDVKM. The CDR3 loop spans 13 amino acids. Trimming removed 3 bases at V and 3 bases at J, with 8 bases between. The CDR3 loop reads CASSLEQHTEAFF. The CDR3 coding sequence is TGTGCCAGCAGTTTGGAGCAGCACACTGAAGCTTTCTTT.

This rearrangement joins TRBV5-1 to TRBJ1-1; 8 bases align to TRBD1. Looked up from germline, CDR1 is SGHRS and CDR2 is YFSETQ. This CDR3 region has 15 residues. With V trimmed by 4 bases and J by 5 bases, 10 bases remained unmatched. The CDR3, as DNA: TGCGCCAGCAGCAGATCGGGACAGGCAAGGACTGAAGCTTTCTTT. This encodes CASSRSGQARTEAFF.

This chain joins TRBV4-1 and TRBJ1-6; D not resolved. Trimming removed 4 bases at V and 8 bases at J, with 18 bases between. The CDR3 length is 16 residues. CDR1 is MGHRA, CDR2 YSYEKL, per germline. CDR3 loop: CASSRGVGQRDSPLHF. The CDR3 bases are TGCGCCAGCAGCCGAGGTGTTGGGCAGAGGGATTCACCCCTCCACTTT.

The rearrangement uses TRBV11-2 and TRBJ1-6; D is undetermined. Trimming cost V 6 bases and J 7 bases, with 16 bases left between them. In germline, CDR1 is SGHAT, CDR2 FQNNGV. CDR3 length equals 15 residues. The CDR3: CASRGPQTLNSPLHF. In DNA form, the CDR3 reads TGTGCCAGCAGAGGACCACAAACCCTGAATTCACCCCTCCACTTT.